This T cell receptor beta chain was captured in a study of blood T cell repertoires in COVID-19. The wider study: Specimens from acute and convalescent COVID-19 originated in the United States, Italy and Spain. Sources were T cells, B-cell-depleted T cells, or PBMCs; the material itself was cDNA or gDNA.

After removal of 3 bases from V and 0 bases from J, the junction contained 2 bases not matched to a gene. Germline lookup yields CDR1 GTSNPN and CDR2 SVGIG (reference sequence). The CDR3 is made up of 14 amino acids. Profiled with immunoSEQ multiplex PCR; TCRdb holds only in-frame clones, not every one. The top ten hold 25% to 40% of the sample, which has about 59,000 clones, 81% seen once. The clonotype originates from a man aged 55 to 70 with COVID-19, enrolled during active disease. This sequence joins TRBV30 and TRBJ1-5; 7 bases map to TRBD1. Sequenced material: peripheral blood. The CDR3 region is CAWRGQSSNQPQHF. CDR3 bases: TGTGCCTGGAGGGGACAGTCTAGCAATCAGCCCCAGCATTTT.